This T cell receptor (beta chain) derives from a study of T cells expressing NK-cell markers. As concerns this clonotype: Antigen unknown.

Whole-study results and caveats: Expanded clones of NKG2C+ T cells had an unclear HCMV specificity. The study found dominant NKG2C+ clonotypes at about 1.0-7.5% of CD8+ T cells in six donors. The leading position in the CD3+CD56-NKG2C+ fraction of several donors also went to these clonotypes.

Per germline, CDR1 SGHRS and CDR2 YFSETQ. The CDR3 sequence is 15 residues long. TCRdb reprocessed the 5' RACE reads; each CDR3 protein has one entry and no DNA is given. In all, the sample yields 500,000 or so distinct CDR3 sequences. J is TRBJ1-1 and V is TRBV5-1. Sequencing was performed on blood T cells: a sorted CD56 or NKG2C T cell subset, CD4+ or CD8+ T cells, or bulk PBMC T cells (not recorded which). The sequence came from a man aged 18 to 29 in good health. CDR3 sequence reads: CASSLLRAEDTEAFF.